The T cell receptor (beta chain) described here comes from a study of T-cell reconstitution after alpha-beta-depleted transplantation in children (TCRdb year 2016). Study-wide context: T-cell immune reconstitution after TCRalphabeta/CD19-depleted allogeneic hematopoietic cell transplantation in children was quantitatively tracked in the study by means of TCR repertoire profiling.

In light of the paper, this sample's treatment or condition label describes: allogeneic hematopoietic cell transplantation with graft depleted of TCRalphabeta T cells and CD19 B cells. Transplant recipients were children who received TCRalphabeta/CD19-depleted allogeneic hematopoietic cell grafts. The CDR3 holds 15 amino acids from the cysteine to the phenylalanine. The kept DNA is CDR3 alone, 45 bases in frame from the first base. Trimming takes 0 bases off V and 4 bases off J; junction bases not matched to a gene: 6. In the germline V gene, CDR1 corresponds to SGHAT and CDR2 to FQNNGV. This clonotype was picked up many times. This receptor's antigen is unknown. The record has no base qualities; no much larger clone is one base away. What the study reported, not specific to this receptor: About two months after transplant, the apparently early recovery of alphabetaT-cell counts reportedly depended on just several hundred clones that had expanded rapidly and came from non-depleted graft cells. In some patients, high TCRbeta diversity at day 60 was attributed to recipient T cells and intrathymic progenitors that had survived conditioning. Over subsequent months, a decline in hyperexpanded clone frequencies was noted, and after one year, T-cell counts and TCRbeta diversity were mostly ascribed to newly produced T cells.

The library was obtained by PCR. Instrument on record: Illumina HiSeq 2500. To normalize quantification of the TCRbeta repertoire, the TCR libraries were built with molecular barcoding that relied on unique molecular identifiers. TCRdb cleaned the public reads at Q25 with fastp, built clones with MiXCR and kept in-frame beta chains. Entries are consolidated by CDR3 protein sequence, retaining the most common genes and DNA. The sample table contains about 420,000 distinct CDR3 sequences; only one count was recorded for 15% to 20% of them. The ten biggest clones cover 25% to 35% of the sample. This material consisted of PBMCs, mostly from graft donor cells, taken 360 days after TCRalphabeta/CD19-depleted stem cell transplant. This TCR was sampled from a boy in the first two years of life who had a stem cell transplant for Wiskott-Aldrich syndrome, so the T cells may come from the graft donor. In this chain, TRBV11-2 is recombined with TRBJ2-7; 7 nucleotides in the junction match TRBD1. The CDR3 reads CASSLERTGHYEQYF. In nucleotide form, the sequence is TGTGCCAGCAGCTTAGAGCGGACAGGTCATTACGAGCAGTACTTC.